This passage covers 22 T cell receptor beta chains from one sample sequenced in a study of blood T cell repertoires in COVID-19 (dated by TCRdb to between 2020 and 2021). Library method: the immunoSEQ multiplex PCR assay. Here the immuneACCESS table is served through TCRdb, limited to in-frame sequences with V and J called. Missing clones are a known gap in these copies; in checked studies unresolved V genes cover under half, and the rest lacks a known reason. This sample gives 140,000 to 150,000 clones in total; roughly 76% of them show up just once. Approximately 9.2% of the sample comes from the top ten. The specimen was peripheral blood. The receptors derive from a human donor with acute or convalescent COVID-19. The donor label of this sample is uncertain.

The J gene is TRBJ1-2, the V gene TRBV7-9; D uncertain. The CDR3 is made up of 12 amino acids. CDR1 and CDR2 from the germline V gene are SEHNR and FQNEAQ (reference sequence). The ends were cut back, 4 bases at V and 8 bases at J, with 11 bases in the middle. CDR3 bases: TGTGCCAGCAGCTCGGGTGGGTCCGGCTACACCTTC. Encoded protein: CASSSGGSGYTF.

This clone was seen many times. The rearrangement links TRBV10-3 to TRBJ2-7, with 10 nucleotides matching TRBD2. Trimming removed 6 bases from V and 0 bases from J; junction bases left unmatched: 2. CDR1 and CDR2 from the germline V gene are ENHRY and SYGVKD. There are 14 residues in the CDR3. The CDR3 DNA is TGTGCCATCAGACTAGCGGGGAGCTCCTACGAGCAGTACTTC. Protein: CAIRLAGSSYEQYF.

V gene TRBV6-5 combines with J gene TRBJ2-3, with TRBD2 matching 7 bases. CDR3 size: 14 residues. CDR1 and CDR2 from the germline V gene are MNHEY and SVGAGI. Trimming at V came to 2 bases and at J to 2 bases, leaving 1 base not matched to a gene. The CDR3 DNA sequence: TGTGCCAGCAGTTACGGGGGGGTCACAGATACGCAGTATTTT. It yields the protein CASSYGGVTDTQYF.

This sequence joins TRBV3-1 (or the pseudogene TRBV3-2) and TRBJ2-5; 8 bases map to TRBD2. The trim removed 4 bases at V and 1 base at J, leaving 2 bases unmatched. The length of the CDR3 is 14 residues. Germline V gene sequence: CDR1 LGHDT, CDR2 YNNKEL (reference sequence). CDR3 nucleotides: TGTGCCAGCAGCCTAGGGACTAGCCAAGAGACCCAGTACTTC. Its translation: CASSLGTSQETQYF.

This clone has more than one count but fewer than ten. This chain connects TRBV19 to TRBJ2-1; no clear D. Trimming shortened V by 1 base and J by 9 bases, and 7 bases separated the two germline ends. Germline V gene data show CDR1 as LNHDA and CDR2 as SQIVND (reference sequence). The CDR3 has 12 amino acids. CDR3 residues: CASSIGTIEQFF. CDR3 bases: TGTGCCAGTAGTATAGGAACAATTGAGCAGTTCTTC.

The V call is TRBV5-1, the J call TRBJ1-2; 8 bases fit TRBD1. The trim removed 3 bases at V and 4 bases at J, leaving 8 bases unmatched. CDR3 length equals 15 residues. The germline CDR1 and CDR2 sequences are SGHRS and YFSETQ. CDR3 nucleotide sequence: TGCGCCAGCAGCTCATCAGGGGGCTTAGGCTATGGCTACACCTTC. Translation gives CASSSSGGLGYGYTF.

The chain has TRBV5-4 and TRBJ1-2; 10 positions match TRBD1. The junction had 14 bases not matched to a gene; V was cut back by 4 bases and J by 8 bases. Germline V lookup: CDR1 SGHNT, CDR2 YYREEE (reference sequence). This CDR3 comprises 16 residues. The CDR3 loop reads CASSSGQGGVFWGYTF. The CDR3 DNA sequence: TGTGCCAGCAGCAGCGGACAGGGGGGGGTTTTTTGGGGCTACACCTTC. Variable domain in full (rest from reference TRBV5-4 and TRBJ1-2): ETGVTQSPTHLIKTRGQQVTLRCSSQSGHNTVSWYQQALGQGPQFIFQYYREEENGRGNFPPRFSGLQFPNYSSELNVNALELDDSALYLCASSSGQGGVFWGYTFGSGTRLTVV.

This clone was recorded only once. This chain's CDR3 is CASSPEEGGANVLTF. CDR3 coding DNA: TGCGCCAGCAGCCCTGAGGAGGGGGGGGCCAACGTCCTGACTTTC. The V and J genes are TRBV4-1 and TRBJ2-6; possible D gene TRBD2, 6 bases. Per germline, CDR1 MGHRA and CDR2 YSYEKL. This CDR3 comprises 15 residues. V was shortened by 4 bases and J by 4 bases, with 11 bases between the two germline ends.

This clone was recorded only once. The chain uses TRBV6-5 and TRBJ1-1; no clear D. The CDR3 contains 12 residues. Germline V gives CDR1 MNHEY, CDR2 SVGAGI. V lost 9 bases, J lost 1 base, and 9 bases lay in between. The CDR3 nucleotides are TGTGCCAGATCAGGTGGGAACACTGAAGCTTTCTTT. It codes for CARSGGNTEAFF.

This chain links TRBV3-1 (or the pseudogene TRBV3-2) with TRBJ2-2, with 7 bases fitting TRBD2. The ends lost 6 bases at V and 6 bases at J; junction bases unmatched: 4. The CDR3 extends over 13 amino acids. Germline V gives CDR1 LGHDT, CDR2 YNNKEL (reference sequence). The chain's CDR3 is CASRGGGPGELFF. The DNA for the CDR3 is TGTGCCAGCAGGGGCGGGGGTCCCGGGGAGCTGTTTTTT.

This clone was seen more than once but under ten times. The J gene is TRBJ1-6, the V gene TRBV2; D uncertain. Germline CDR1 and CDR2: SNHLY and FYNNEI. There are 15 residues in the CDR3. Trimming took off 3 bases at V and 10 bases at J, with 16 bases between the two ends. DNA of the CDR3: TGTGCCAGCAGTGATCGGGAGAGTTGGTTCTCACCCCTCCACTTT. It specifies CASSDRESWFSPLHF.

J is TRBJ2-7 and V is TRBV6-5, with a possible D match to TRBD1 (5 bases). This CDR3 comprises 14 residues. Germline loops: CDR1 MNHEY, CDR2 SVGAGI. V was clipped by 2 bases and J by 0 bases, with 8 bases between them. CDR3 region: CASSYGGHSYEQYF. The CDR3 DNA follows: TGTGCCAGCAGTTACGGCGGACACTCCTACGAGCAGTACTTC.

The V gene is TRBV10-2, the J gene TRBJ1-1; unclear D gene. The V end lost 5 bases, the J end lost 7 bases, and 14 bases lay between the germline ends. The germline V gene encodes CDR1 WSHSY and CDR2 SAAADI. CDR3 length: 13 amino acids. DNA of the CDR3: TGCGCCAGCAGTTCCTCCCAGTCAGTTGAAGCTTTCTTT. This translates into CASSSSQSVEAFF.

CDR3 sequence reads: CASMRTSGGDTQYF. For the CDR3, the DNA is TGTGCCAGTATGAGGACTAGTGGGGGAGATACGCAGTATTTT. V and J are TRBV19 and TRBJ2-3, with 7 positions matching TRBD2. CDR3 size: 14 residues. Germline V lookup: CDR1 LNHDA, CDR2 SQIVND (reference sequence). The J segment lost 5 bases and the V segment lost 7 bases, leaving 9 bases of the junction unmatched.

The chain carries TRBV11-2 and TRBJ2-7, with TRBD1 as a possible D gene (6 bases). V lost 5 bases, J lost 7 bases, and 15 bases lay in between. The CDR3 is 13 residues long. CDR1 is SGHAT, CDR2 FQNNGV, per germline. This CDR3 is CASSPMDSPEQYV. CDR3 DNA: TGTGCCAGCAGCCCTATGGACAGCCCTGAGCAGTACGTC.

V usage is TRBV4-1 and J usage is TRBJ1-1; 9 nucleotides agree with TRBD1. With 4 bases clipped from V and 6 bases from J, the junction kept 12 bases outside the gene matches. CDR3 length: 16 amino acids. Germline V gene data show CDR1 as MGHRA and CDR2 as YSYEKL. CDR3 bases: TGCGCCAGCAGCCGCCCGGCCGGGACAGGGTCCGCTGAAGCTTTCTTT. Its translation is CASSRPAGTGSAEAFF.

The sample holds a few counts of this clone. The V call is TRBV29-1, the J call TRBJ1-2, with D maybe TRBD1 (5 bases). The CDR3 runs to 12 residues. Trimming pared 3 bases from V and 6 bases from J, leaving 11 bases between. Per the germline V gene, CDR1 is SQVTM and CDR2 is ANQGSEA. The DNA of the CDR3 is TGCAGCGTTGAGGGTCAGGGTCATGGCTACACCTTC. Residues: CSVEGQGHGYTF.

This chain uses TRBV15 with TRBJ1-2; 8 bases map to TRBD1. Per the germline V gene, CDR1 is LNHNV and CDR2 is YYDKDF (reference sequence). V was clipped by 2 bases and J by 3 bases; unmatched bases: 8. This CDR3 is built from 16 residues. CDR3 sequence: CATSRSRGLRDYGYTF. CDR3 bases: TGTGCCACCAGCAGATCCAGGGGGCTTAGGGACTATGGCTACACCTTC. The variable domain in full, with the rest retrieved from reference TRBV15 and TRBJ1-2, is DAMVIQNPRYQVTQFGKPVTLSCSQTLNHNVMYWYQQKSSQAPKLLFHYYDKDFNNEADTPDNFQSRRPNTSFCFLDIRSPGLGDTAMYLCATSRSRGLRDYGYTFGSGTRLTVV.

The rearrangement uses TRBV15 and TRBJ1-2; D call uncertain. CDR1 and CDR2 (germline): LNHNV, YYDKDF (reference sequence). The length of the CDR3 is 16 residues. V was shortened by 0 bases and J by 4 bases, with 15 bases between the two germline ends. The CDR3 sequence is CATSRDASLAGYGYTF. In DNA form, the CDR3 reads TGTGCCACCAGCAGAGATGCAAGCCTGGCGGGCTATGGCTACACCTTC.

V usage is TRBV6-1 and J usage is TRBJ1-2, with 11 bases matching TRBD1. Germline trimming cut 4 bases from V and 3 bases from J; bases unmatched to any gene: 7. CDR1 MNHNS and CDR2 SASEGT come from the germline V gene. The CDR3 contains 16 residues. CDR3 DNA: TGTGCCAGCAGTGGGACAGGGGGCTTGATGGACTATGGCTACACCTTC. Its translation is CASSGTGGLMDYGYTF.

This clone has just a few counts. The chain uses TRBV4-1 and TRBJ2-1; perhaps TRBD1 as D (5 bases). Trimming cost V 1 base and J 0 bases, with 19 bases left between them. Germline V gene data show CDR1 as MGHRA and CDR2 as YSYEKL. The CDR3 consists of 19 residues. The DNA of the CDR3 is TGCGCCAGCAGCCAAGTCTTCATTGACTTAGACAGCTCCTACAATGAGCAGTTCTTC. Translating gives CASSQVFIDLDSSYNEQFF.

J is TRBJ2-1 and V is TRBV6-2 or TRBV6-3; D remains ambiguous. This CDR3 is 11 amino acids long. Trimming took 1 base from V and 7 from J, leaving 2 bases between them. Germline assignment: CDR1 MNHEY and CDR2 SVGEGT. The CDR3 nucleotides read TGTGCCAGCAGTTACTTAAATGAGCAGTTCTTC. The encoded protein is CASSYLNEQFF.